Each of the 14 T cell receptor beta chains below was sequenced from the same sample in a study of response to subunit inactivated influenza vaccine. MiXCR was run by TCRdb on the RT-PCR reads, yielding one entry per CDR3 protein. The repertoire has approximately 500,000 distinct CDR3 sequences, less than 25% of them found once; the top ten carry around 2.8%. Separately, the same data were catalogued under a study of T cells expressing NK-cell markers. That work states: In generating TCR beta cDNA, 5'RACE template switching with UMIs was used.

The specimen was CD4+ T cells sorted from PBMCs, collected 12 days after vaccination. The receptors were gathered from a man aged 50 to 59 who received an inactivated influenza vaccine.

This clonotype was recorded a few times. The J gene is TRBJ1-2, the V gene TRBV20-1; D may be TRBD1 (6 bases). V was shortened by 4 bases and J by 9 bases, with 9 bases between the two germline ends. The CDR3 length is 10 residues. The germline gives CDR1 DFQATT, CDR2 SNEGSKA (reference sequence). The chain's CDR3 is CSANRDRYTF. The CDR3 DNA follows: TGCAGTGCTAACAGGGACCGCTACACCTTC.

V gene TRBV11-2 combines with J gene TRBJ2-2; TRBD1 matches at 8 bases. CDR1 is SGHAT and CDR2 is FQNNGV in the germline V gene. CDR3 size: 16 residues. V was clipped by 6 bases and J by 1 base; unmatched bases: 7. CDR3 sequence reads: CASRPTGTGNTGELFF. For the CDR3, the DNA is TGTGCCAGCAGACCTACCGGGACAGGGAACACCGGGGAGCTGTTTTTT. Variable domain in full (rest from reference TRBV11-2 and TRBJ2-2): EAGVAQSPRYKIIEKRQSVAFWCNPISGHATLYWYQQILGQGPKLLIQFQNNGVVDDSQLPKDRFSAERLKGVDSTLKIQPAKLEDSAVYLCASRPTGTGNTGELFFGEGSRLTVL.

Concerning this clonotype: A read error may produce the germline difference seen at one junction end. This sequence joins TRBV6-1 and TRBJ2-1; a possible D gene is TRBD2 (5 bases). This CDR3 spans 16 amino acids. CDR1 and CDR2 (germline): MNHNS, SASEGT. The CDR3 spells CASSQADRSPYNEQFF. In nucleotides, the CDR3 is TGTGCCAGCAGTCAAGCGGACCGGAGCCCCTACAATGAGCAGTTCTTC.

This clonotype was seen a handful of times. This chain joins TRBV9 and TRBJ2-5; 12 nucleotides match TRBD2. J lost 3 bases, V lost 4 bases, and 1 base had no gene match. Germline assignment: CDR1 SGDLS and CDR2 YYNGEE. The CDR3 is 14 residues long. The CDR3 region has the DNA TGTGCCAGCAGCCGGACTAGCGGGAAAGAGACCCAGTACTTC. Protein product: CASSRTSGKETQYF. Full variable domain (missing parts from reference TRBV9 and TRBJ2-5): DSGVTQTPKHLITATGQRVTLRCSPRSGDLSVYWYQQSLDQGLQFLIQYYNGEERAKGNILERFSAQQFPDLHSELNLSSLELGDSALYFCASSRTSGKETQYFGPGTRLLVL.

V gene TRBV11-2 combines with J gene TRBJ2-7; D uncertain. V lost 5 bases, J lost 2 bases, and 13 bases lay in between. Germline assignment: CDR1 SGHAT and CDR2 FQNNGV. The CDR3 length is 14 residues. CDR3 nucleotides: TGTGCCAGCAGCAAGAACCCTACCCCCTACGAGCAGTACTTC. Amino acid sequence: CASSKNPTPYEQYF.

This clonotype has only a few counts. The V call is TRBV7-9, the J call TRBJ2-1, with D uncertain. V lost 0 bases, J lost 5 bases, and 8 bases lay in between. The CDR3 spans 14 residues. Per germline, CDR1 SEHNR and CDR2 FQNEAQ (reference sequence). Here the CDR3 reads CASSLAGNHNEQFF. The CDR3 DNA sequence: TGTGCCAGCAGCTTAGCAGGGAACCACAATGAGCAGTTCTTC.

This clonotype was detected a few times. CDR3 protein: CASSLDGGSNSPLHF. DNA of the CDR3: TGCGCCAGCAGCTTGGATGGGGGGTCAAATTCACCCCTCCACTTT. The rearrangement uses TRBV5-1 and TRBJ1-6, with D perhaps TRBD1 (5 bases). Germline CDR1 is SGHRS and CDR2 is YFSETQ. The germline V and J ends were trimmed by 0 bases and 7 bases, with 11 bases remaining between them. CDR3 length: 15 residues.

The V and J genes are TRBV5-1 and TRBJ1-1; no definite D call. This CDR3 has 14 residues. Germline CDR1 and CDR2: SGHRS and YFSETQ. Trimming removed 4 bases at V and 1 base at J, with 11 bases between. For the CDR3, the DNA is TGCGCCAGCAGCCAGCCCCGCGGGAACACTGAAGCTTTCTTT. Its translation is CASSQPRGNTEAFF. The variable domain in full, completed from reference TRBV5-1 and TRBJ1-1, reads KAGVTQTPRYLIKTRGQQVTLSCSPISGHRSVSWYQQTPGQGLQFLFEYFSETQRNKGNFPGRFSGRQFSNSRSEMNVSTLELGDSALYLCASSQPRGNTEAFFGQGTRLTVV.

This clonotype was seen repeatedly, ten times or more. The V and J genes are TRBV4-3 and TRBJ2-2; D may be TRBD1 (5 bases). This CDR3 has 18 amino acids. Germline-derived CDR1 and CDR2 are LGHNA and YSLEER. The V and J ends lost 0 bases and 2 bases respectively, with 16 bases between them. The CDR3 DNA sequence: TGCGCCAGCAGCCAAGACTTTTTCCAGGGAACTAACACCGGGGAGCTGTTTTTT. It is translated as CASSQDFFQGTNTGELFF.

The chain is built from TRBV29-1 and TRBJ1-1, with D uncertain. V lost 6 bases and J 3 bases, leaving 14 bases between the germline ends. The CDR3 extends over 13 amino acids. Germline assignment: CDR1 SQVTM and CDR2 ANQGSEA. As DNA, the CDR3 is TGCAGCGTCCAGACAAATCGAGACACTGAAGCTTTCTTT. Translating gives CSVQTNRDTEAFF. Full variable domain (remainder filled in from reference TRBV29-1 and TRBJ1-1): SAVISQKPSRDICQRGTSLTIQCQVDSQVTMMFWYRQQPGQSLTLIATANQGSEATYESGFVIDKFPISRPNLTFSTLTVSNMSPEDSSIYLCSVQTNRDTEAFFGQGTRLTVV.

The J gene is TRBJ2-1, the V gene TRBV20-1; a possible D gene is TRBD2 (6 bases). The V gene lost 0 bases and the J gene lost 1 base, with 10 bases spanning the gap. The CDR3 is 15 amino acids. Germline values: CDR1 DFQATT, CDR2 SNEGSKA (reference sequence). Here the CDR3 reads CSARDLRDSYNEQFF. Written as DNA, the CDR3 is TGCAGTGCTAGAGATTTGCGGGATTCCTACAATGAGCAGTTCTTC.

This clonotype appeared a few times. V gene TRBV2 combines with J gene TRBJ2-5; 11 bases are shared with TRBD1. The V gene's germline CDR1 is SNHLY and CDR2 FYNNEI. The V and J ends lost 7 bases and 5 bases, in that order; junction bases with no gene match: 6. There are 14 residues in the CDR3. CDR3 loop: CASTPGTGGETQYF. The CDR3 bases are TGTGCCAGCACTCCCGGGACAGGGGGGGAGACCCAGTACTTC.

There are a few counts of this clonotype. The chain uses TRBV6-2 or TRBV6-3 and TRBJ2-2, with TRBD2 matching 14 bases. Germline CDR1 MNHEY, CDR2 SVGEGT. With V trimmed by 6 bases and J by 9 bases, 9 bases remained unmatched. This CDR3 is 16 amino acids long. The CDR3 DNA follows: TGTGCCAGCAGGGATCGACTAGCGGGAGGGCACCGGGAGCTGTTTTTT. This translates into CASRDRLAGGHRELFF.

The rearrangement uses TRBV5-1 and TRBJ2-5; D is unclear. V was pared by 0 bases and J by 5 bases, with 8 bases between. CDR1 and CDR2 from the germline V gene are SGHRS and YFSETQ. This CDR3 is built from 13 residues. The CDR3: CASSLVAGETQYF. CDR3 sequence (DNA): TGCGCCAGCAGCTTGGTCGCCGGGGAGACCCAGTACTTC.